Presented here are 9 T cell receptor beta chains from one specimen sequenced in a study of siplizumab effects on memory and regulatory T cells. Sequenced by immunoSEQ multiplex PCR; TCRdb stores in-frame clones only, minus some. The sample lists 90,000 to 110,000 clones, around 90% occurring once. The sample comprised Tregs sorted from blood. Receptor source: a human donor in good health.

The CDR3: CAISRGQGASYNSPLHF. The CDR3 region has the DNA TGTGCCATCAGCAGGGGACAGGGGGCCTCCTATAATTCACCCCTCCACTTT. This chain connects TRBV10-3 to TRBJ1-6; 12 positions agree with TRBD1. The CDR3 runs to 17 residues. From germline, CDR1 is ENHRY and CDR2 SYGVKD. V was clipped by 6 bases and J by 0 bases; unmatched bases: 3.

V gene TRBV6-5 combines with J gene TRBJ2-7, with D possibly matching TRBD2 (5 bases). From germline, CDR1 is MNHEY and CDR2 SVGAGI. The ends were cut back, 6 bases at V and 2 bases at J, with 14 bases in the middle. The CDR3 has 14 residues. This CDR3 is CASSRQLEAYEQYF. CDR3 coding DNA: TGTGCCAGCAGCCGCCAGCTGGAGGCCTACGAGCAGTACTTC.

This clone was seen once. The CDR3 DNA follows: TGTGCCAGCAGTAATAATCAGGGAGGACTAACCTACGAGCAGTACTTC. It translates to CASSNNQGGLTYEQYF. This chain connects TRBV7-2 to TRBJ2-7; tentative D call: TRBD2 (6 bases). V shed 6 bases and J shed 2 bases, with 20 bases lying between them. There are 16 residues in the CDR3. Germline V gene lookup returns CDR1 SGHTA and CDR2 FQGNSA.

This chain joins TRBV18 and TRBJ2-1; TRBD2 agrees at 7 bases. Germline CDR1 and CDR2: KGHSH and LQKENI. The length of the CDR3 is 15 residues. With V trimmed by 2 bases and J by 5 bases, 6 bases remained unmatched. For the CDR3, the DNA is TGTGCCAGCTCACCAGTCGCGGGAGTAAACAATGAGCAGTTCTTC. This codes for CASSPVAGVNNEQFF.

The chain couples TRBV27 to TRBJ1-1, with D unclear. Between the trimmed V and J ends, which lost 3 bases and 4 bases, there was a span of 9 bases. Looked up from germline, CDR1 is MNHEY and CDR2 is SMNVEV (reference sequence). The CDR3 is 13 residues long. The CDR3 sequence is CASSLVRSTEAFF. The CDR3 nucleotides read TGTGCCAGCAGTTTGGTCAGGAGCACTGAAGCTTTCTTT.

The V gene is TRBV11-2, the J gene TRBJ1-1; D gene uncertain. The V gene's germline CDR1 is SGHAT and CDR2 FQNNGV. V was pared by 5 bases and J by 7 bases, with 14 bases between. CDR3 size: 13 residues. Written as DNA, the CDR3 is TGTGCCAGCAGCCCAGTGTTGGGTCATGAAGCTTTCTTT. Translated, it gives CASSPVLGHEAFF. Supplemented by reference TRBV11-2 and TRBJ1-1, the full variable domain reads EAGVAQSPRYKIIEKRQSVAFWCNPISGHATLYWYQQILGQGPKLLIQFQNNGVVDDSQLPKDRFSAERLKGVDSTLKIQPAKLEDSAVYLCASSPVLGHEAFFGQGTRLTVV.

The rearrangement joins TRBV18 to TRBJ1-5; TRBD1 is a possible D gene (5 bases). In germline, CDR1 is KGHSH, CDR2 LQKENI. Trimming left V 3 bases short and J 2 bases short, with 17 bases between. This CDR3 is 17 amino acids long. The CDR3 spells CASSPIGQNLGNQPQHF. CDR3 bases: TGTGCCAGCTCACCTATAGGACAAAATTTAGGCAATCAGCCCCAGCATTTT.

The chain uses TRBV5-1 and TRBJ2-1, with D possibly matching TRBD2 (5 bases). Trimming stripped 4 bases from V and 0 bases from J, with 14 bases between. The germline CDR1 and CDR2 sequences are SGHRS and YFSETQ. This CDR3 contains 16 residues. CDR3 bases: TGCGCCAGCAGCCTGTCAAGCGGTAGCTCCTACAATGAGCAGTTCTTC. Translation gives CASSLSSGSSYNEQFF.

This chain joins TRBV5-1 and TRBJ1-3; 7 bases are a match to TRBD1. CDR1 and CDR2 (germline): SGHRS, YFSETQ. CDR3 length: 14 residues. The J segment lost 4 bases and the V segment lost 1 base, leaving 2 bases of the junction unmatched. In DNA form, the CDR3 reads TGCGCCAGCAGCTTGAGGGACAGAGGAAACACCATATATTTT. Its protein is CASSLRDRGNTIYF.